This paragraph covers one T cell receptor beta chain sequence. Its matching antigen is unknown. The data originate from a study of cytomegalovirus exposure and HLA in healthy donors. Germline-derived CDR1 and CDR2 are MNHEY and SMNVEV (reference sequence). The CDR3 contains 15 residues. Trimming removed 1 base from V and 1 base from J, with 10 bases in between. Donors consisted of healthy bone marrow donors. Broader study findings: Among CMV-associated TCR beta chains, most appeared HLA-restricted in a later analysis. With later analysis, a missense DCLRE1C variant became linked to TCR beta V- and J-gene trimming.

The PCR used 60 Vbeta and 13 Jbeta primers. Clones were read by immunoSEQ multiplex PCR, and TCRdb kept only the in-frame ones, dropping some. The sample lists 150,000 to 200,000 clones, over 70% occurring once. The source of this sequence is a male donor in good health and CMV-seropositive. The chain combines TRBV27 with TRBJ1-2; no clear D gene. The sample comprised PBMCs. CDR3 nucleotide sequence: TGTGCCAGCAGTTTATTTGGGGAGGGTAACTATGGCTACACCTTC. Amino acids: CASSLFGEGNYGYTF.